The 32 T cell receptor beta chains below were found in one sample sequenced in a study of regulatory T cells in long-lasting Graves disease listed by TCRdb under 2021. The sample's time point, from its label and the paper: newly diagnosed GD, antithyroid drugs for less than 3 months. RNA was extracted from PBMCs in TRIzol for both TCR sequencing and RNA sequencing. The library was built by means of multiplex PCR. For sequencing, an Illumina HiSeq 4000 was employed. TCR beta libraries were built with iRepertoire HTBI primers and Arm-PCR amplification of CDR3 regions. In TCRdb, the public reads were trimmed at Q25 with fastp and aligned with MiXCR, with productive beta chains retained. Entries that share a CDR3 protein sequence are merged under the most common genes and DNA. The sample table holds approximately 300,000 distinct CDR3 sequences, of which 15% to 20% were seen once. The ten largest clones capture about 40% of the sample.

Source: peripheral blood mononuclear cells (PBMCs), taken at new diagnosis, from a patient treated with antithyroid drugs. These receptors all stem from a female donor with Graves disease.

This clonotype was seen many times. The V call is TRBV7-9, the J call TRBJ2-2, with D perhaps matching TRBD2 (5 bases). The V gene lost 7 bases and the J gene lost 7 bases, with 22 bases spanning the gap. The CDR3 consists of 16 residues. Germline-derived CDR1 and CDR2 are SEHNR and FQNEAQ (reference sequence). The CDR3 DNA follows: TGTGCCAGCAACCCCCTTACCGGGATCCCTATCGGGGAGCTGTTTTTT. Protein: CASNPLTGIPIGELFF. The variable domain in full, with the rest retrieved from reference TRBV7-9 and TRBJ2-2, is DTGVSQNPRHKITKRGQNVTFRCDPISEHNRLYWYRQTLGQGPEFLTYFQNEAQLEKSRLLSDRFSAERPKGSFSTLEIQRTEQGDSAMYLCASNPLTGIPIGELFFGEGSRLTVL.

The chain employs TRBV5-4 and TRBJ1-6; D is uncertain. CDR3 length equals 15 residues. V was shortened by 2 bases and J by 8 bases, with 14 bases between the two germline ends. The germline gives CDR1 SGHNT, CDR2 YYREEE (reference sequence). The CDR3 loop is CASSFFKGSDSPLHF. The CDR3 DNA follows: TGTGCCAGCAGCTTTTTCAAGGGCTCCGATTCACCCCTCCACTTT.

This clonotype has a handful of counts. The chain employs TRBV7-3 and TRBJ1-1, with D perhaps matching TRBD1 (5 bases). Trimming took 1 base from V and 8 from J, leaving 11 bases between them. In germline, CDR1 is SGHTA, CDR2 FQGTGA. CDR3 length equals 13 residues. The CDR3 loop reads CASSLMGGGEAFF. DNA of the CDR3: TGTGCCAGCAGCTTAATGGGGGGGGGGGAAGCTTTCTTT.

This clonotype was detected many times. The chain links TRBV4-1 to TRBJ2-2; TRBD2 is a possible D gene (5 bases). This CDR3 region has 15 residues. V was cut by 0 bases and J by 5 bases, with 10 bases left in between. CDR1 is MGHRA and CDR2 is YSYEKL in the germline V gene. CDR3 sequence reads: CASSQEGGGTGELFF. The CDR3 region has the DNA TGCGCCAGCAGCCAAGAAGGCGGCGGGACCGGGGAGCTGTTTTTT.

This clonotype was seen only a few times. The gene calls are TRBV4-1 and TRBJ2-1, with 13 positions matching TRBD2. The germline V gene encodes CDR1 MGHRA and CDR2 YSYEKL. The length of the CDR3 is 15 residues. V dropped 5 bases and J dropped 6; count of bases not matched to a gene: 4. This chain's CDR3 is CASSFGTSGTNEQFF. The DNA for the CDR3 is TGCGCCAGCAGCTTCGGGACTAGCGGGACCAATGAGCAGTTCTTC.

In this sample, this clonotype turned up many times. V and J are TRBV6-1 and TRBJ1-2; tentatively, D is TRBD1 (5 bases). CDR1 is MNHNS and CDR2 is SASEGT in the germline V gene. The CDR3 sequence is 12 residues long. The V end lost 9 bases, the J end lost 2 bases, and 10 bases lay between the germline ends. The CDR3 spells CARRAGNYGYTF. The CDR3 DNA is TGTGCCAGGCGGGCAGGGAACTATGGCTACACCTTC.

There are many counts of this clonotype. A read error may produce the germline difference seen at one junction end. The chain uses TRBV27 and TRBJ2-3, with D unclear. Per the germline V gene, CDR1 is MNHEY and CDR2 is SMNVEV (reference sequence). This CDR3 spans 18 amino acids. Written as DNA, the CDR3 is TGTGCCGGCAGCTGGAACGCTGAGGATATCGTTGACACAGATACGCAGTATTTT. It translates to CAGSWNAEDIVDTDTQYF.

Here the CDR3 DNA reads TGTGCCAGCTCACCACCCGGGACTAGCGGGACTCAGCAGTACTTC. This codes for CASSPPGTSGTQQYF. This chain joins TRBV18 and TRBJ2-7; 13 bases line up with TRBD2. Germline V gene sequence: CDR1 KGHSH, CDR2 LQKENI. The CDR3 consists of 15 residues. V gave up 0 bases and J gave up 8 bases; unmatched junction bases: 4.

The chain has TRBV9 and TRBJ2-1; possibly TRBD2 for D (6 bases). CDR1 and CDR2 (germline): SGDLS, YYNGEE. Trimming stripped 4 bases from V and 2 bases from J, with 13 bases between. The CDR3 spans 15 residues. The CDR3 sequence is CASSPAGEPYNEQFF. CDR3 coding DNA: TGTGCCAGCAGCCCAGCGGGTGAACCCTACAATGAGCAGTTCTTC.

The chain is built from TRBV28 and TRBJ2-7; 12 bases are shared with TRBD2. Unmatched junction bases numbered 3, after V lost 4 bases and J lost 5 bases. CDR1 and CDR2 from the germline V gene are MDHEN and SYDVKM. The CDR3 covers 14 residues. CDR3 nucleotides: TGTGCCAGCAGTTCCCGACTAGCGGGAGACGAGCAGTACTTC. It specifies CASSSRLAGDEQYF.

This clonotype was detected ten times or more. The V and J genes are TRBV10-3 and TRBJ2-7; tentatively, D is TRBD2 (5 bases). V lost 11 bases and J 1 base, leaving 15 bases between the germline ends. Germline loops: CDR1 ENHRY, CDR2 SYGVKD. The CDR3 is 13 amino acids. In DNA form, the CDR3 reads TGTGCCTCTCGCGAGGGCGGTTCCTACGAGCAGTACTTC. Amino acid sequence: CASREGGSYEQYF.

This clonotype has at least ten counts. V and J are TRBV3-1 and TRBJ1-4; D unclear. Trimming left V 1 base short and J 11 bases short, with 14 bases between. The CDR3 covers 14 residues. Germline V CDR1 and CDR2: LGHDT, YNNKEL (reference sequence). The CDR3: CASSQVSPGRKLFF. In DNA, the CDR3 is TGTGCCAGCAGCCAAGTCTCTCCCGGTCGGAAACTGTTTTTT.

In its sample, this clonotype was seen a few times. This sequence may be a read error, since a much larger clone differs from it by one base. The chain has TRBV11-2 and TRBJ2-1; the D is unclear. Germline CDR1 and CDR2: SGHAT and FQNNGV. V was clipped by 2 bases and J by 0 bases, with 8 bases between them. The CDR3 length is 15 residues. DNA for the CDR3: TGTGCCAGCAGCTTAAGCAAGAGCTCCTACAATGAGCAGTTCTTC. It yields the protein CASSLSKSSYNEQFF.

This clonotype was counted at least ten times. V and J are TRBV20-1 and TRBJ2-1, with 8 bases lining up with TRBD2. V lost 0 bases to trimming and J lost 8 bases; unmatched junction nucleotides: 9. Germline V gene data show CDR1 as DFQATT and CDR2 as SNEGSKA (reference sequence). The CDR3 runs 15 residues. CDR3 DNA: TGCAGTGCTAGAGATCAACCCCTAGCGGGCTATGAGCAGTTCTTC. Residues: CSARDQPLAGYEQFF.

DNA for the CDR3: TGTGCCAGCAGTTACTCTAGCGGGAGGGCCCCAGATACGCAGTATTTT. Amino acid sequence: CASSYSSGRAPDTQYF. The chain joins TRBV6-2 or TRBV6-3 to TRBJ2-3, with 11 positions matching TRBD2. V dropped 0 bases and J dropped 4; count of bases not matched to a gene: 3. Germline V gene lookup returns CDR1 MNHEY and CDR2 SVGEGT. The CDR3 runs 16 residues.

Comments on this clonotype: A clone one base away is much larger, so this may be a read error. A read error is likely, as this CDR3 ends without the conserved phenylalanine or tryptophan. CDR3 nucleotides: TGTGCCACCAGTGATTTCAGACTAGCGGGAGCGTTCGGGGAGCAGTTCTAC. Translation: CATSDFRLAGAFGEQFY. The chain recombines TRBV24-1 with TRBJ2-1; 12 bases agree with TRBD2. The CDR3 totals 17 residues. The V segment lost 1 base and the J segment 10 bases; nucleotides outside the gene matches: 10. Germline V gene sequence: CDR1 KGHDR, CDR2 SFDVKD.

Worth noting for this clonotype: This may come from a read error, since a much larger clone is one base off. The gene calls are TRBV28 and TRBJ2-1; no firm D call. This CDR3 is built from 13 residues. CDR1 and CDR2 (germline): MDHEN, SYDVKM. The V end was cut by 2 bases, the J end by 10 bases, with 12 bases between. The CDR3 sequence is CASSLRGAYEQFF. The DNA of the CDR3 is TGTGCCAGCAGTTTACGAGGTGCCTACGAGCAGTTCTTC.

This clonotype was observed at least ten times. This rearrangement joins TRBV3-1 to TRBJ2-4; 9 bases line up with TRBD2. After removal of 1 base from V and 2 bases from J, the junction contained 9 bases not matched to a gene. Germline V gene sequence: CDR1 LGHDT, CDR2 YNNKEL (reference sequence). This CDR3 has 18 amino acids. The CDR3, as DNA: TGTGCCAGCAGCCAAGGACTTAGCGGGAGCGCCCCCAAAAACATTCAGTACTTC. This gives the protein CASSQGLSGSAPKNIQYF.

In its sample, this clonotype was seen once. A far larger clone lies a single base away; this is likely a read error. The V call is TRBV7-9, the J call TRBJ2-5; weak D call: TRBD2 (7 bases). The CDR3 is made up of 15 amino acids. V was shortened by 5 bases and J by 5 bases, with 18 bases between the two germline ends. CDR1 SEHNR and CDR2 FQNEAQ come from the germline V gene (reference sequence). The CDR3 sequence is CASSHNGGLGETQYF. As DNA, the CDR3 is TGTGCCAGCAGCCACAACGGGGGGCTTGGGGAGACCCAGTACTTC.

This clonotype came up many times. The junction departs from germline at one end; a sequencing error may be responsible. V and J are TRBV3-1 and TRBJ2-1; D might be TRBD2 (5 bases). Germline values: CDR1 LGHDT, CDR2 YNNKEL (reference sequence). The CDR3 has 16 residues. The CDR3 loop is CASSHISAPSHNEQFF. CDR3 nucleotides: TGTGCCAGCAGCCATATTAGCGCCCCCTCCCACAATGAGCAGTTCTTC.

This clonotype was counted at least ten times. The chain joins TRBV28 to TRBJ2-1, with D possibly called TRBD1 or TRBD2 (6 bases each). This CDR3 has 14 residues. CDR1 MDHEN and CDR2 SYDVKM come from the germline V gene. Trimming removed 3 bases at V and 7 bases at J, with 13 bases between. This CDR3 reads CASSLGGQGNEQFF. CDR3 nucleotide sequence: TGTGCCAGCAGTTTGGGGGGCCAAGGGAATGAGCAGTTCTTC.

The table lists this clonotype with a few counts. The J gene is TRBJ2-5, the V gene TRBV11-2, with D possibly TRBD1 on 6 matching bases. The CDR3 totals 15 residues. Germline assignment: CDR1 SGHAT and CDR2 FQNNGV. Trimming removed 3 bases at V and 3 bases at J, with 14 bases between. The CDR3 loop is CASSLEVGAEETQYF. The CDR3 DNA reads as TGTGCCAGCAGCTTGGAGGTGGGGGCAGAAGAGACCCAGTACTTC. Supplemented by reference TRBV11-2 and TRBJ2-5, the full variable domain reads EAGVAQSPRYKIIEKRQSVAFWCNPISGHATLYWYQQILGQGPKLLIQFQNNGVVDDSQLPKDRFSAERLKGVDSTLKIQPAKLEDSAVYLCASSLEVGAEETQYFGPGTRLLVL.

The table lists this clonotype with many counts. CDR3 sequence: CAWSTNTEAFF. In DNA form, the CDR3 reads TGTGCCTGGAGTACGAACACTGAAGCTTTCTTT. This sequence joins TRBV30 and TRBJ1-1, with D unresolved. Per the germline V gene, CDR1 is GTSNPN and CDR2 is SVGIG (reference sequence). V lost 2 bases to trimming and J lost 1 base, with 2 bases between them. The CDR3 runs to 11 residues.

This rearrangement joins TRBV9 to TRBJ2-1, with D unresolved. The CDR3 extends over 16 amino acids. Trimming took off 0 bases at V and 0 bases at J, with 10 bases between the two ends. CDR1 and CDR2 from the germline V gene are SGDLS and YYNGEE. This CDR3 reads CASSVGVTSSYNEQFF. CDR3 coding DNA: TGTGCCAGCAGCGTAGGGGTGACAAGCTCCTACAATGAGCAGTTCTTC.

This clonotype was recorded a few times. The chain uses TRBV28 and TRBJ1-1; D remains ambiguous. The CDR3 extends over 15 amino acids. V was cut by 3 bases and J by 2 bases, with 13 bases left in between. Germline loops: CDR1 MDHEN, CDR2 SYDVKM. For the CDR3, the DNA is TGTGCCAGCAGTTTGTGGCAGGTGATTAACACTGAAGCTTTCTTT. This gives the protein CASSLWQVINTEAFF.

Ten or more counts support this clonotype. The chain links TRBV11-2 to TRBJ2-7; 7 bases are a match to TRBD2. With 5 bases clipped from V and 4 bases from J, the junction kept 11 bases outside the gene matches. The germline V gene has CDR1 SGHAT and CDR2 FQNNGV. The CDR3 runs to 15 residues. This CDR3 reads CASSRAGQGGYEQYF. The CDR3 nucleotides read TGTGCCAGCAGCCGCGCCGGGCAGGGAGGGTACGAGCAGTACTTC.

Here the CDR3 DNA reads TGTGCCAGCAGTCCCGGACTAGCGGACTACTACTCCTACGAGCAGTACTTC. Encoded protein: CASSPGLADYYSYEQYF. V and J are TRBV6-1 and TRBJ2-7; 10 nucleotides align to TRBD2. Germline V lookup: CDR1 MNHNS, CDR2 SASEGT. The CDR3 runs to 17 residues. The ends lost 5 bases at V and 0 bases at J; junction bases unmatched: 10.

This chain links TRBV9 with TRBJ2-1; D tentatively fits TRBD1 or TRBD2 (5 bases each). V gave up 4 bases and J gave up 8 bases, with 22 bases separating them. CDR3 length: 16 residues. The germline V gene has CDR1 SGDLS and CDR2 YYNGEE. CDR3 coding DNA: TGTGCCAGCAGCACCACGCAGGATTGGGACCAGGATGAGCAGTTCTTC. Residues: CASSTTQDWDQDEQFF.

The sample holds many counts of this clonotype. The chain combines TRBV11-3 with TRBJ1-5; D remains ambiguous. Deletions cut 4 bases from V and 0 bases from J, with 19 bases between. CDR3 length: 18 residues. The germline gives CDR1 SGHNT, CDR2 YENEEA. In DNA, the CDR3 is TGTGCCAGCAGCTGCGGGAGTGTGGGGTTGTGTAGCAATCAGCCCCAGCATTTT. Protein product: CASSCGSVGLCSNQPQHF.

The V and J genes are TRBV2 and TRBJ1-5, with D possibly TRBD1 on 6 matching bases. The germline V gene has CDR1 SNHLY and CDR2 FYNNEI. V was shortened by 8 bases and J by 0 bases, with 14 bases between the two germline ends. CDR3 length equals 15 residues. CDR3 sequence reads: CASGNREYSNQPQHF. CDR3 in DNA: TGTGCCAGCGGGAACAGGGAGTATAGCAATCAGCCCCAGCATTTT.

Only a few counts were recorded for this clonotype. The chain links TRBV28 to TRBJ2-7; no reliable D call. This CDR3 has 12 amino acids. Between the trimmed V and J ends, which lost 3 bases and 4 bases, there was a span of 7 bases. The germline gives CDR1 MDHEN, CDR2 SYDVKM. The CDR3 loop is CASSLDQYEQYF. CDR3 bases: TGTGCCAGCAGTTTGGACCAGTACGAGCAGTACTTC.

This chain uses TRBV10-2 with TRBJ2-5; D unresolved. Per germline, CDR1 WSHSY and CDR2 SAAADI. Trimming left V 3 bases short and J 5 bases short, with 10 bases between. The CDR3 extends over 13 amino acids. CDR3 residues: CASSDLGWETQYF. The DNA for the CDR3 is TGCGCCAGCAGTGATTTGGGTTGGGAGACCCAGTACTTC.